The next 26 T cell receptor beta chains were all read from a single sample in a study of shared clonotypes between healthy human individuals. Method: immunoSEQ multiplex PCR; TCRdb's copy keeps in-frame clones and lacks some. The table includes 600,000 to 800,000 clones, around 77% detected once. Sequenced: memory CD4+ T cells sorted from blood. Subset defined: CD45RA-negative fraction. These TCRs come from a woman in her twenties or thirties in good health.

The CDR3 coding sequence is TGTGCCACCAGCAGCGACTTGAACACTGAAGCTTTCTTT. Its protein is CATSSDLNTEAFF. The chain joins TRBV15 to TRBJ1-1; D unresolved. The germline gives CDR1 LNHNV, CDR2 YYDKDF (reference sequence). V was trimmed by 3 bases and J by 0 bases, leaving 5 bases between them. The length of the CDR3 is 13 residues.

The V and J genes are TRBV1 and TRBJ2-1; the table's D call, TRBD2, has no DNA check behind it. TRBV1 is reported as a pseudogene. This CDR3 comprises 11 residues. For the CDR3, the DNA is TGCACCAACAAGGGAGCCAATGAGCAGTTCTTC. Protein: CTNKGANEQFF.

This clone has a single count. The CDR3 sequence is CASSTGTSGLNEQFF. CDR3 coding DNA: TGTGCCAGTAGTACCGGGACTAGCGGGCTGAATGAGCAGTTCTTC. This rearrangement joins TRBV19 to TRBJ2-1; 12 positions match TRBD2. From germline, CDR1 is LNHDA and CDR2 SQIVND (reference sequence). The CDR3 is 15 residues long. Trimming at V came to 4 bases and at J to 7 bases, leaving 5 bases not matched to a gene.

This rearrangement joins TRBV5-4 to TRBJ2-7; the match to TRBD2 covers 7 bases. This CDR3 is 13 amino acids long. Per germline, CDR1 SGHNT and CDR2 YYREEE (reference sequence). Losses at the gene ends were 0 bases for V and 6 bases for J; bases not matched to a gene: 3. CDR3 sequence (DNA): TGTGCCAGCAGCTTGGCCGGGGGGTCCGAGCAGTACTTC. Encoded protein: CASSLAGGSEQYF.

This clone appeared once. V and J are TRBV27 and TRBJ1-4; TRBD1 aligns across 8 bases. This CDR3 has 15 amino acids. Germline V gene lookup returns CDR1 MNHEY and CDR2 SMNVEV (reference sequence). Trimming cost V 3 bases and J 6 bases; bases outside gene matches: 6. The CDR3 DNA is TGTGCCAGCAGTTTCCGGACAGGGAGTGATGAAAAACTGTTTTTT. Protein product: CASSFRTGSDEKLFF.

This chain links TRBV18 with TRBJ2-5; D call uncertain. Germline V gene lookup returns CDR1 KGHSH and CDR2 LQKENI. The CDR3 runs 12 residues. V was cut by 6 bases and J by 2 bases, with 7 bases left in between. The chain's CDR3 is CASSPMQETQYF. CDR3 nucleotide sequence: TGTGCCAGCTCGCCTATGCAAGAGACCCAGTACTTC.

This clone has a handful of counts. The genes are TRBV20-1 and TRBJ2-7; D is unclear. In germline, CDR1 is DFQATT, CDR2 SNEGSKA (reference sequence). CDR3 length equals 11 residues. V lost 2 bases, J lost 3 bases, and 5 bases lay in between. CDR3 nucleotide sequence: TGCAGTGCTAGATACGGCTACGAGCAGTACTTC. Its translation is CSARYGYEQYF.

J is TRBJ2-1 and V is TRBV4-2; TRBD2 aligns across 7 bases. V dropped 2 bases and J dropped 0; count of bases not matched to a gene: 4. This CDR3 is 16 amino acids long. The germline V gene has CDR1 LGHNA and CDR2 YNFKEQ. The CDR3 spells CASSQILASSYNEQFF. As DNA, the CDR3 is TGTGCCAGCAGCCAAATACTAGCGAGCTCCTACAATGAGCAGTTCTTC.

This rearrangement joins TRBV29-1 to TRBJ1-4, with D perhaps matching TRBD1 (5 bases). Trimming left V 6 bases short and J 0 bases short, with 11 bases between. The CDR3 contains 14 residues. Germline V gives CDR1 SQVTM, CDR2 ANQGSEA. CDR3 sequence (DNA): TGCAGCGTGTCCGGGGCCGCAACTAATGAAAAACTGTTTTTT. It is translated as CSVSGAATNEKLFF.

A word on this clone: Other DNA variants within this sample encode the same CDR3. The V and J genes are TRBV10-3 and TRBJ1-5; TRBD1 is a possible D gene (5 bases). Germline V gene lookup returns CDR1 ENHRY and CDR2 SYGVKD. V lost 0 bases to trimming and J lost 6 bases, with 6 bases between them. CDR3 length equals 13 residues. The CDR3 nucleotides read TGTGCCATCAGTGAGTCGGGGGGTCAGCCCCAGCATTTT. Translation gives CAISESGGQPQHF.

A word on this clone: A much bigger clone sits one base away, suggesting this may be a read error. The same CDR3 can be traced to other DNA sequences in this sample. This chain connects TRBV15 to TRBJ2-5; D is perhaps TRBD2 (6 bases). Germline CDR1 and CDR2: LNHNV and YYDKDF (reference sequence). The CDR3 has 15 amino acids. V was cut by 9 bases and J by 2 bases, with 19 bases left in between. The DNA for the CDR3 is TGTGCCACTACCCCAGGGACGGGAGATCAAGAGACCCAGTACTTC. This encodes CATTPGTGDQETQYF.

This clone was picked up a small number of times. The junction departs from the called germline gene at one end, perhaps through a read error. The rearrangement uses TRBV28 and TRBJ2-7, with TRBD2 identical over 9 bases. The CDR3 spans 14 residues. The germline V gene encodes CDR1 MDHEN and CDR2 SYDVKM. The chain's CDR3 is CASSFRGRAYEQYF. For the CDR3, the DNA is TGTGCCAGCAGTTTCCGCGGGAGGGCCTATGAGCAGTACTTC.

This clone has only one observation. V usage is TRBV13 and J usage is TRBJ2-7; 7 bases fit TRBD1. Losses at the gene ends were 5 bases for V and 0 bases for J; bases not matched to a gene: 4. The CDR3 sequence is 14 residues long. Germline-derived CDR1 and CDR2 are PRHDT and FYEKMQ (reference sequence). DNA for the CDR3: TGTGCCAGCAGCCCCAGGGGGTCCTCCTACGAGCAGTACTTC. This sequence encodes CASSPRGSSYEQYF.

This sequence joins TRBV7-9 and TRBJ1-5, with 8 bases lining up with TRBD1. From germline, CDR1 is SEHNR and CDR2 FQNEAQ (reference sequence). There are 16 residues in the CDR3. V shed 4 bases and J 4 bases; nucleotides not matched to a gene: 9. CDR3 coding DNA: TGTGCCAGCAGCTACGGACAGGGCACTAGGAATCAGCCCCAGCATTTT. Protein product: CASSYGQGTRNQPQHF.

The rearrangement links TRBV7-8 to TRBJ2-2, with 11 bases identical to TRBD2. This CDR3 is 18 amino acids long. The junction had 14 bases not matched to a gene; V was cut back by 5 bases and J by 6 bases. The germline V gene has CDR1 SGHVS and CDR2 FQNEAQ. The CDR3 nucleotides are TGTGCCAGCAGCCCCCACTTTAGCGGGAGGGCCCTCGCCGGGGAGCTGTTTTTT. It codes for CASSPHFSGRALAGELFF.

Only a few counts were recorded for this clone. The chain employs TRBV28 and TRBJ1-5; 7 nucleotides agree with TRBD1. J was trimmed by 0 bases and V by 1 base; bases with no gene match: 12. Germline lookup yields CDR1 MDHEN and CDR2 SYDVKM. The CDR3 is 19 residues long. The CDR3, as DNA: TGTGCCAGCAGTTTATTCCAGGGGGACAGAACCTATAGCAATCAGCCCCAGCATTTT. As protein: CASSLFQGDRTYSNQPQHF.

The chain combines TRBV27 with TRBJ2-6; D is uncertain. CDR1 and CDR2 from the germline V gene are MNHEY and SMNVEV (reference sequence). This CDR3 comprises 14 residues. V lost 2 bases and J 2 bases, leaving 4 bases between the germline ends. CDR3 sequence: CASSLSTGANVLTF. CDR3 DNA: TGTGCCAGCAGTTTAAGTACTGGGGCCAACGTCCTGACTTTC.

The chain recombines TRBV7-3 with TRBJ1-1, with D tentatively TRBD1 (5 bases). CDR1 and CDR2 (germline): SGHTA, FQGTGA. The CDR3 has 15 residues. The V and J ends lost 0 bases and 1 base respectively, with 9 bases between them. The CDR3 here is CASSLTGGANTEAFF. CDR3 nucleotides: TGTGCCAGCAGCTTAACTGGGGGTGCGAACACTGAAGCTTTCTTT.

The rearrangement uses TRBV5-3 and TRBJ2-1; perhaps D is TRBD1 or TRBD2 (6 bases each). TRBV5-3 is placed among ORFs of uncertain function. The V end was cut by 7 bases, the J end by 6 bases, with 8 bases between. The CDR3 length is 11 residues. CDR3 residues: CARGGGNEQFF. CDR3 bases: TGTGCCAGAGGAGGGGGCAATGAGCAGTTCTTC.

The chain couples TRBV7-2 to TRBJ2-2, with D possibly being TRBD1 or TRBD2 (5 bases each). Trimming took off 4 bases at V and 6 bases at J, with 21 bases between the two ends. The CDR3 loop spans 17 amino acids. CDR1 and CDR2 from the germline V gene are SGHTA and FQGNSA. Written as DNA, the CDR3 is TGTGCCAGCAGCTGGGCCGGGACCCCTGGGAGTGCCGGGGAGCTGTTTTTT. It encodes CASSWAGTPGSAGELFF. Based on the CDR3 plus reference TRBV7-2 and TRBJ2-2, the full variable domain is GAGVSQSPSNKVTEKGKDVELRCDPISGHTALYWYRQSLGQGLEFLIYFQGNSAPDKSGLPSDRFSAERTGGSVSTLTIQRTQQEDSAVYLCASSWAGTPGSAGELFFGEGSRLTVL.

The chain links TRBV4-1 to TRBJ2-1; no firm D call. Trimming cost V 6 bases and J 0 bases, with 15 bases left between them. In germline, CDR1 is MGHRA, CDR2 YSYEKL. The CDR3 extends over 16 amino acids. The chain's CDR3 is CASRDPLSSSYNEQFF. The CDR3, as DNA: TGCGCCAGCAGGGACCCCCTGTCTAGCTCCTACAATGAGCAGTTCTTC.

V gene TRBV28 combines with J gene TRBJ2-7; 14 bases are shared with TRBD2. Trimming at V came to 6 bases and at J to 4 bases, leaving 11 bases not matched to a gene. This CDR3 spans 17 amino acids. Germline V lookup: CDR1 MDHEN, CDR2 SYDVKM. CDR3 nucleotides: TGTGCCAGCAGCCTACCGGGGACTAGCGGGAGTATTTACGAGCAGTACTTC. It translates to CASSLPGTSGSIYEQYF.

This clone was counted a single time. Other DNA sequences in the sample encode the same CDR3. The chain carries TRBV20-1 and TRBJ2-3; D gene uncertain. Germline lookup yields CDR1 DFQATT and CDR2 SNEGSKA (reference sequence). The CDR3 loop spans 11 amino acids. The V end lost 1 base, the J end lost 1 base, and 0 bases lay between the germline ends. CDR3 coding DNA: TGCAGTGCTAGAGGCACAGATACGCAGTATTTT. This gives the protein CSARGTDTQYF.

This clone is a singleton in its sample. Other DNA sequences in this sample translate to the same CDR3. The rearrangement links TRBV5-1 to TRBJ2-5; no definite D call. CDR1 SGHRS and CDR2 YFSETQ come from the germline V gene. There are 13 residues in the CDR3. V lost 0 bases and J lost 1, with 4 bases in between. CDR3 DNA: TGCGCCAGCAGCTTGGCCAGCCAAGAGACCCAGTACTTC. Translation gives CASSLASQETQYF.

The table lists this clone with a few counts. DNA of the CDR3: TGTGCCAGTAAGGGAGAAAACAGGGGAACCTACGAGCAGTACTTC. It is translated as CASKGENRGTYEQYF. This chain joins TRBV19 and TRBJ2-7; 7 positions agree with TRBD1. The CDR3 totals 15 residues. V was clipped by 7 bases and J by 2 bases; unmatched bases: 11. CDR1 and CDR2 (germline): LNHDA, SQIVND (reference sequence).

This clone occurred many times. This chain joins TRBV7-8 and TRBJ1-2; the match to TRBD1 covers 8 bases. Germline V gene lookup returns CDR1 SGHVS and CDR2 FQNEAQ. This CDR3 contains 12 residues. V was pared by 3 bases and J by 9 bases, with 3 bases of the junction left unmatched. The CDR3 sequence: CASSFDRGSYTF. In DNA form, the CDR3 reads TGTGCCAGCAGCTTCGACAGGGGTAGCTACACCTTC.